This T cell receptor (beta chain) was found in a study of cytomegalovirus exposure and HLA in healthy donors. PCR was performed using 60 Vbeta and 13 Jbeta primers. Clones were sequenced by immunoSEQ multiplex PCR, and TCRdb holds only the in-frame ones, with some missing. The top ten hold around 0.31% of the sample, which has under 200,000 clones, 80% to 90% seen once. Unmatched junction bases numbered 8, after V lost 0 bases and J lost 11 bases. The length of the CDR3 is 15 residues. Germline V CDR1 and CDR2: MNHNY, SVGAGI (reference sequence). The sequenced material came from PBMCs. The chain combines TRBV6-6 with TRBJ2-5, with 11 positions matching TRBD1. This sequence was found in a woman aged 30 to 39 in good health and CMV-seronegative. For the CDR3, the DNA is TGTGCCAGCAGTTACTCGACGGACAGGGGGCGAGAGCAGTACTTC. Its translation is CASSYSTDRGREQYF.